This T cell receptor beta chain appears in the sequencing data of a study of T-cell reconstitution after alpha-beta-depleted transplantation in children. Researchers prepared the TCRbeta library using unique molecular identifiers, the study reports. TCRdb re-called the PCR reads through MiXCR, storing one row per CDR3 protein. In the table there are around 250,000 distinct CDR3 sequences, about a quarter of which are singletons. The CDR3 is made up of 15 amino acids. CDR1 is LNHNV, CDR2 YYDKDF, per germline (reference sequence). Trimming removed 1 base from V and 1 base from J; junction bases left unmatched: 3.

The V gene is TRBV15, the J gene TRBJ2-7; 8 bases fit TRBD2. This TCR came from a girl aged 2-10 years with Fanconi anemia, due to receive a stem cell transplant. The starting material was PBMCs, obtained before TCRalphabeta/CD19-depleted stem cell transplant. CDR3 DNA: TGTGCCACCAGCAGAGGACTAGCGTTGTCCTACGAGCAGTACTTC. This gives the protein CATSRGLALSYEQYF.